The clone carrying this T cell receptor beta chain has a single count. The target antigen is unknown. This CDR3 is built from 18 residues. V lost 5 bases to trimming and J lost 3 bases; unmatched junction nucleotides: 11. Germline-derived CDR1 and CDR2 are PRHDT and FYEKMQ (reference sequence). This sample is part of a study of OX40 agonist ivuxolimab in advanced cancers. Study details: Every 2 weeks, patients received ivuxolimab intravenously, dosed at 0.01 to 10 mg/kg. Three patients got partial responses; one had hepatocellular carcinoma and two had cutaneous melanoma.

Profiled with immunoSEQ multiplex PCR; TCRdb holds only in-frame clones, not every one. The sample contains approximately 38,000 clones, roughly four fifths of which appear only once. The study's findings and limits: CD4+ and CD8+ T cells in blood underwent clonal expansion by week 6 at 0.1 to 3.0 mg/kg. Partly responding patients at 0.1-3.0 mg/kg showed some of the smallest clonal expansion.

The J gene is TRBJ2-7, the V gene TRBV13; TRBD2 aligns across 15 bases. The TCR originated in an adult with an advanced solid tumor such as melanoma, head and neck, liver or kidney cancer. The source was CD4+ or CD8+ T cells sorted from blood, collected in a trial of the OX40 agonist ivuxolimab. CDR3 nucleotide sequence: TGTGCCAGCAGCCCAGGACTAGCGGGGGGGCAGAGCGGCTACGAGCAGTACTTC. This sequence encodes CASSPGLAGGQSGYEQYF.